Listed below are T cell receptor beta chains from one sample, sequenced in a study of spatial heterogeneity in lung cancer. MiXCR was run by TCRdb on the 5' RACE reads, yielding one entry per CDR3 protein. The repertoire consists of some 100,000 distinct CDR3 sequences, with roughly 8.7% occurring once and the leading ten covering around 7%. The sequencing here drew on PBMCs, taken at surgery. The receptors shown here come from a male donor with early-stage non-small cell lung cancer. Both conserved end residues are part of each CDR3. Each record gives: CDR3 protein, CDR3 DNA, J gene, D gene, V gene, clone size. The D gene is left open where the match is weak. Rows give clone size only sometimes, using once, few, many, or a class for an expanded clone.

CSVEEGNYGYTF | TGCAGCGTTGAAGAGGGGAACTATGGCTACACCTTC | TRBJ1-2 | . | TRBV29-1 | .
CASSFVAGATDTQYF | TGTGCCAGCAGCTTCGTAGCGGGGGCCACAGATACGCAGTATTTT | TRBJ2-3 | TRBD2 | TRBV7-3 | many
CSVEVRDRGVTDTQYF | TGCAGCGTTGAAGTCCGGGACAGGGGAGTCACAGATACGCAGTATTTT | TRBJ2-3 | TRBD1 | TRBV29-1 | many
CASTQGGLSAFF | TGTGCCAGCACCCAAGGGGGGCTGTCAGCTTTCTTT | TRBJ1-1 | . | TRBV3-1 | few
CASSADGDLNSPLHF | TGTGCCAGCAGCGCGGACGGAGATCTTAATTCACCCCTCCACTTT | TRBJ1-6 | . | TRBV9 | .
CASSLDGYTEAFF | TGTGCCAGCAGCTTAGATGGGTACACTGAAGCTTTCTTT | TRBJ1-1 | . | TRBV28 | many
CASSQGTGQGFAGELFF | TGTGCCAGCAGCCAAGGAACAGGGCAAGGTTTCGCCGGGGAGCTGTTTTTT | TRBJ2-2 | . | TRBV4-2 | many
CASRRGSPYNEQFF | TGTGCCAGCCGCCGCGGGAGCCCCTACAATGAGCAGTTCTTC | TRBJ2-1 | TRBD2 | TRBV28 | .
CASSPRQGDNSPLHF | TGTGCCAGCAGCCCCCGTCAGGGGGATAATTCACCCCTCCACTTT | TRBJ1-6 | TRBD1 | TRBV28 | .
CASSVPGQGGYEQFF | TGTGCCAGCAGCGTCCCGGGACAGGGGGGGTATGAGCAGTTCTTC | TRBJ2-1 | TRBD1 | TRBV2 | few